Below are 23 T cell receptor beta chains sequenced from a single sample in a study of blood T cell repertoires in COVID-19. The protocol was immunoSEQ multiplex PCR, while the TCRdb copy is restricted to in-frame clones and leaves out a portion. The sample includes a few hundred thousand clones, about 88% of them seen just once. Sequencing used peripheral blood. These receptors all come from a man aged 55 to 70 with acute or convalescent COVID-19.

The chain couples TRBV6-6 to TRBJ1-5, with D possibly TRBD1 on 6 matching bases. The CDR3 has 15 residues. Germline V gene data show CDR1 as MNHNY and CDR2 as SVGAGI (reference sequence). V was cut by 2 bases and J by 2 bases, with 10 bases left in between. The CDR3 DNA reads as TGTGCCAGCAGTTACCTGGGGGCCGGCAATCAGCCCCAGCATTTT. Its protein product is CASSYLGAGNQPQHF.

The chain combines TRBV7-2 with TRBJ1-1, with a possible D match to TRBD1 (5 bases). Per the germline V gene, CDR1 is SGHTA and CDR2 is FQGNSA. The CDR3 is made up of 15 amino acids. V lost 0 bases and J lost 5, with 13 bases in between. CDR3 loop: CASSLAGGVDTEAFF. The CDR3, as DNA: TGTGCCAGCAGCTTAGCCGGGGGGGTGGATACTGAAGCTTTCTTT. The whole variable domain, remainder taken from reference TRBV7-2 and TRBJ1-1, is GAGVSQSPSNKVTEKGKDVELRCDPISGHTALYWYRQSLGQGLEFLIYFQGNSAPDKSGLPSDRFSAERTGGSVSTLTIQRTQQEDSAVYLCASSLAGGVDTEAFFGQGTRLTVV.

The chain carries TRBV7-2 and TRBJ1-5; D is uncertain. The V end was cut by 1 base, the J end by 7 bases, with 11 bases between. Germline V gene lookup returns CDR1 SGHTA and CDR2 FQGNSA. This CDR3 contains 14 residues. The CDR3 spells CASSLDRWAQPQHF. CDR3 sequence (DNA): TGTGCCAGCAGCTTAGATCGTTGGGCGCAGCCCCAGCATTTT. Full variable domain (rest looked up from reference TRBV7-2 and TRBJ1-5): GAGVSQSPSNKVTEKGKDVELRCDPISGHTALYWYRQSLGQGLEFLIYFQGNSAPDKSGLPSDRFSAERTGGSVSTLTIQRTQQEDSAVYLCASSLDRWAQPQHFGDGTRLSIL.

As for this clone: A much larger clone sits a single nucleotide away, making a read error possible. The chain uses TRBV6-5 and TRBJ1-1; TRBD1 matches at 8 bases. The V gene end was trimmed by 6 bases and the J gene end by 0 bases; junction bases not matched to a gene: 3. The length of the CDR3 is 14 residues. Per the germline V gene, CDR1 is MNHEY and CDR2 is SVGAGI. The CDR3 DNA reads TGTGCCAGCAGAATCAGGGGGCTGAACACTGAAGCTTTCTTT. Translating it yields CASRIRGLNTEAFF.

This clone has at least ten counts. The chain carries TRBV14 and TRBJ1-1; D remains ambiguous. CDR3 length equals 17 residues. V gave up 4 bases and J gave up 1 base, with 19 bases separating them. Germline V gene lookup returns CDR1 SGHDN and CDR2 FVKESK. In nucleotides, the CDR3 is TGTGCCAGCAGCCCAGTGCCATTTTTCAACGCGAACACTGAAGCTTTCTTT. It is translated as CASSPVPFFNANTEAFF.

The chain is built from TRBV2 and TRBJ1-1, with 7 bases aligning to TRBD1. This CDR3 has 15 amino acids. V lost 2 bases to trimming and J lost 3 bases; unmatched junction nucleotides: 6. CDR1 SNHLY and CDR2 FYNNEI come from the germline V gene. CDR3 region: CASSESLQGHTEAFF. CDR3 DNA: TGTGCCAGCAGTGAATCCTTACAGGGGCACACTGAAGCTTTCTTT. The full variable domain, its missing parts supplied by reference TRBV2 and TRBJ1-1, is EPEVTQTPSHQVTQMGQEVILRCVPISNHLYFYWYRQILGQKVEFLVSFYNNEISEKSEIFDDQFSVERPDGSNFTLKIRSTKLEDSAMYFCASSESLQGHTEAFFGQGTRLTVV.

This clone was recorded once. This chain uses TRBV28 with TRBJ1-2; TRBD1 aligns across 7 bases. CDR3 size: 13 residues. In germline, CDR1 is MDHEN, CDR2 SYDVKM. The V gene end was trimmed by 8 bases and the J gene end by 5 bases; junction bases not matched to a gene: 8. The CDR3 nucleotides read TGTGCCAGCCATCCAAGGGGGCGATATGGCTACACCTTC. As protein: CASHPRGRYGYTF.

The J gene is TRBJ2-5, the V gene TRBV5-1, with 8 bases that match TRBD2. The CDR3 extends over 14 amino acids. The J segment lost 0 bases and the V segment lost 6 bases, leaving 4 bases of the junction unmatched. CDR1 and CDR2 (germline): SGHRS, YFSETQ. CDR3 protein: CASNVAGNQETQYF. The CDR3 DNA reads TGCGCCAGCAACGTAGCGGGGAACCAAGAGACCCAGTACTTC.

This clone was picked up a small number of times. The chain combines TRBV29-1 with TRBJ2-7, with a tentative D call TRBD1 (5 bases). Deletions cut 3 bases from V and 0 bases from J, with 6 bases between. This CDR3 has 12 amino acids. Germline V gene data show CDR1 as SQVTM and CDR2 as ANQGSEA. The CDR3 DNA is TGCAGCGTTGACGACAGCTCCTACGAGCAGTACTTC. This translates into CSVDDSSYEQYF.

The chain has TRBV7-8 and TRBJ2-5, with 7 bases aligning to TRBD1. This CDR3 is built from 18 residues. CDR1 and CDR2 from the germline V gene are SGHVS and FQNEAQ. The V gene end was trimmed by 5 bases and the J gene end by 4 bases; junction bases not matched to a gene: 19. For the CDR3, the DNA is TGTGCCAGCAGCACACAGGGGTCGGGACGGACCGGCCTAGAGACCCAGTACTTC. Translation: CASSTQGSGRTGLETQYF.

The chain recombines TRBV11-2 with TRBJ2-7; no reliable D call. CDR1 and CDR2 from the germline V gene are SGHAT and FQNNGV. The germline V and J ends were trimmed by 1 base and 6 bases, with 16 bases remaining between them. The CDR3 is 15 amino acids. The CDR3 region is CASSLGSQTRLEQYF. CDR3 DNA: TGTGCCAGCAGCTTAGGAAGCCAGACTCGACTCGAGCAGTACTTC.

The chain has TRBV7-3 and TRBJ2-2; 10 nucleotides line up with TRBD1. J lost 1 base, V lost 5 bases, and 4 bases had no gene match. There are 16 residues in the CDR3. Germline CDR1 SGHTA, CDR2 FQGTGA. CDR3 amino acids: CASSNRDRGNTGELFF. The CDR3 DNA reads as TGTGCCAGCAGCAACCGGGACAGGGGGAACACCGGGGAGCTGTTTTTT.

The rearrangement joins TRBV6-1 to TRBJ2-7; a weak D match, TRBD2 (5 bases). Looked up from germline, CDR1 is MNHNS and CDR2 is SASEGT. Trimming took off 3 bases at V and 9 bases at J, with 27 bases between the two ends. The CDR3 sequence is 17 residues long. Here the CDR3 DNA reads TGTGCCAGCAGTGATGCCACGGGGTCCGGGATTCTACGGGGGCAGTACTTC. Its protein is CASSDATGSGILRGQYF.

The V and J genes are TRBV2 and TRBJ1-5, with unresolved D. Germline CDR1 and CDR2: SNHLY and FYNNEI. The CDR3 extends over 15 amino acids. V was cut by 3 bases and J by 0 bases, with 9 bases left in between. Here the CDR3 DNA reads TGTGCCAGCAGTGACCCTACAGATAGCAATCAGCCCCAGCATTTT. Protein product: CASSDPTDSNQPQHF. Filled out from reference TRBV2 and TRBJ1-5, the complete variable domain reads EPEVTQTPSHQVTQMGQEVILRCVPISNHLYFYWYRQILGQKVEFLVSFYNNEISEKSEIFDDQFSVERPDGSNFTLKIRSTKLEDSAMYFCASSDPTDSNQPQHFGDGTRLSIL.

Notes on this clone: This specimen includes other DNA sequences encoding the same CDR3. The rearrangement links TRBV19 to TRBJ2-1; TRBD2 agrees at 8 bases. V gave up 4 bases and J gave up 4 bases; unmatched junction bases: 3. The CDR3 loop spans 14 amino acids. The germline V gene encodes CDR1 LNHDA and CDR2 SQIVND (reference sequence). The CDR3 coding sequence is TGTGCCAGTAGTACGGGGGGGTCGTACAATGAGCAGTTCTTC. Its translation is CASSTGGSYNEQFF.

The chain has TRBV7-3 and TRBJ2-6; TRBD1 agrees at 8 bases. V lost 1 base and J lost 3; bases outside the gene matches: 5. This CDR3 has 17 amino acids. Germline V gives CDR1 SGHTA, CDR2 FQGTGA. CDR3 amino acids: CASSLIRGLGGANVLTF. The CDR3 region has the DNA TGTGCCAGCAGCTTAATCAGGGGGCTCGGTGGGGCCAACGTCCTGACTTTC.

The CDR3 reads CASGRDRRTGELFF. The CDR3 DNA is TGTGCCAGCGGGCGGGACAGGCGTACCGGGGAGCTGTTTTTT. The chain combines TRBV7-6 with TRBJ2-2; 8 bases align to TRBD1. The CDR3 covers 14 residues. Germline V CDR1 and CDR2: SGHVS, FNYEAQ. V trimming: 8 bases; J trimming: 5 bases; junction bases outside the gene matches: 7.

This sequence joins TRBV5-6 and TRBJ1-1; 12 nucleotides match TRBD1. CDR3 length equals 15 residues. The V gene end was trimmed by 1 base and the J gene end by 7 bases; junction bases not matched to a gene: 5. Germline CDR1 reads SGHDT; CDR2 reads YYEEEE. The CDR3 spells CASSLLGQGAHEAFF. The CDR3 DNA is TGTGCCAGCAGCTTGTTGGGACAGGGGGCCCATGAAGCTTTCTTT.

The chain links TRBV6-5 to TRBJ1-1; weak D call: TRBD1 (5 bases). This CDR3 spans 15 amino acids. The germline V gene has CDR1 MNHEY and CDR2 SVGAGI. Between the trimmed V and J ends, which lost 0 bases and 4 bases, there was a span of 12 bases. In nucleotides, the CDR3 is TGTGCCAGCAGTTACTCTGAAGGGGTTGGCACTGAAGCTTTCTTT. It encodes CASSYSEGVGTEAFF.

V and J are TRBV6-2 or TRBV6-3 and TRBJ2-5; weak D call: TRBD2 (6 bases). V was cut by 0 bases and J by 6 bases, with 11 bases left in between. This CDR3 comprises 14 residues. Germline CDR1 is MNHEY and CDR2 is SVGEGT. CDR3 sequence (DNA): TGTGCCAGCAGTTACTCCTCCGGGGGACAGACCCAGTACTTC. Protein sequence: CASSYSSGGQTQYF.

This rearrangement joins TRBV19 to TRBJ1-5, with a tentative D call TRBD1 (5 bases). The V gene lost 7 bases and the J gene lost 0 bases, with 13 bases spanning the gap. Per germline, CDR1 LNHDA and CDR2 SQIVND (reference sequence). The CDR3 consists of 15 residues. CDR3 sequence: CASTQGGNSNQPQHF. CDR3 sequence (DNA): TGTGCCAGTACCCAGGGAGGGAATAGCAATCAGCCCCAGCATTTT.

This clone appeared once. The rearrangement links TRBV6-5 to TRBJ1-1, with 9 bases fitting TRBD1. With 2 bases clipped from V and 1 base from J, the junction kept 2 bases outside the gene matches. The length of the CDR3 is 15 residues. The germline V gene encodes CDR1 MNHEY and CDR2 SVGAGI. DNA of the CDR3: TGTGCCAGCAGTTACACAGGGGGCGCGAACACTGAAGCTTTCTTT. Translated: CASSYTGGANTEAFF.

This sequence joins TRBV18 and TRBJ1-2; 10 positions match TRBD1. Trimming at V came to 5 bases and at J to 4 bases, leaving 4 bases not matched to a gene. The CDR3 length is 14 residues. Germline V gene data show CDR1 as KGHSH and CDR2 as LQKENI. The CDR3 protein is CASSVDRGLYGYTF. In DNA form, the CDR3 reads TGTGCCAGCTCAGTCGACAGGGGGCTCTATGGCTACACCTTC. Supplemented by reference TRBV18 and TRBJ1-2, the full variable domain reads NAGVMQNPRHLVRRRGQEARLRCSPMKGHSHVYWYRQLPEEGLKFMVYLQKENIIDESGMPKERFSAEFPKEGPSILRIQQVVRGDSAAYFCASSVDRGLYGYTFGSGTRLTVV.